The next 23 T cell receptor beta chains were all read from a single sample in a study of monozygotic twins with inflammatory bowel disease. TCRdb reanalyzed the 5' RACE reads and collapses them to one entry per CDR3 protein, without DNA. In total, the table holds 150,000 to 200,000 distinct CDR3 sequences. Input material: blood. These receptors all stem from a human donor with ulcerative colitis or Crohn's disease, or a healthy co-twin of an affected twin (not recorded which).

The rearrangement uses TRBV7-2 and TRBJ2-2. The CDR3 covers 15 residues. The germline CDR1 and CDR2 sequences are SGHTA and FQGNSA. This CDR3 reads CASSLLTSNTGELFF.

V usage is TRBV2 and J usage is TRBJ1-1. The V gene's germline CDR1 is SNHLY and CDR2 FYNNEI. This CDR3 comprises 13 residues. The CDR3: CASTRDGNTEAFF.

The chain employs TRBV6-5 and TRBJ2-1; TCRdb calls TRBD2, which cannot be checked without DNA. CDR3 length: 16 residues. Germline CDR1 reads MNHEY; CDR2 reads SVGAGI. CDR3 loop: CASSWDLAGGRDEQFF.

This chain connects TRBV5-6 to TRBJ2-5; TCRdb outputs TRBD1, but without DNA this stays unchecked. The CDR3 is made up of 14 amino acids. Germline V CDR1 and CDR2: SGHDT, YYEEEE. The chain's CDR3 is CASSTGQGGETQYF.

The V call is TRBV5-6, the J call TRBJ2-2; TCRdb's assignment of TRBD1 cannot be checked, as there is no DNA. The CDR3 runs to 16 residues. Germline CDR1 is SGHDT and CDR2 is YYEEEE. The CDR3 sequence is CASNLSPRGHTGELFF.

CDR3: CASSKGGTLNEQFF. The V gene is TRBV6-1, the J gene TRBJ2-1; TCRdb's assignment of TRBD1 cannot be checked, as there is no DNA. Germline V CDR1 and CDR2: MNHNS, SASEGT. The CDR3 spans 14 residues.

The chain uses TRBV5-1 and TRBJ2-7. This CDR3 is built from 16 residues. CDR1 and CDR2 from the germline V gene are SGHRS and YFSETQ. Here the CDR3 reads CASSLGILAVRDEQYF. Filled out from reference TRBV5-1 and TRBJ2-7, the complete variable domain reads KAGVTQTPRYLIKTRGQQVTLSCSPISGHRSVSWYQQTPGQGLQFLFEYFSETQRNKGNFPGRFSGRQFSNSRSEMNVSTLELGDSALYLCASSLGILAVRDEQYFGPGTRLTVT.

V and J are TRBV7-3 and TRBJ2-3; absent DNA, TCRdb's TRBD1 call cannot be checked. CDR3 size: 16 residues. Looked up from germline, CDR1 is SGHTA and CDR2 is FQGTGA. The CDR3 here is CASSQRGNPYTDTQYF. Looking up the rest from reference TRBV7-3 and TRBJ2-3 gives the full variable domain: GAGVSQTPSNKVTEKGKYVELRCDPISGHTALYWYRQSLGQGPEFLIYFQGTGAADDSGLPNDRFFAVRPEGSVSTLKIQRTERGDSAVYLCASSQRGNPYTDTQYFGPGTRLTVL.

This rearrangement joins TRBV28 to TRBJ1-2; TCRdb reports TRBD1, a call that lacks DNA to check it against. The CDR3 is 14 amino acids. Germline values: CDR1 MDHEN, CDR2 SYDVKM. The CDR3 loop is CASSLRATSYGYTF.

The V gene is TRBV27, the J gene TRBJ1-2. This CDR3 has 15 amino acids. Germline V CDR1 and CDR2: MNHEY, SMNVEV (reference sequence). CDR3 region: CASSRLAAGDYGYTF.

CDR3: CSARGGDVTTEAFF. The J gene is TRBJ1-1, the V gene TRBV20-1; TCRdb selects TRBD1, and the lack of DNA leaves this call unchecked. There are 14 residues in the CDR3. Germline CDR1 DFQATT, CDR2 SNEGSKA (reference sequence).

The chain carries TRBV5-1 and TRBJ2-7; checking the TCRdb D call of TRBD1 is not possible without DNA. Germline-derived CDR1 and CDR2 are SGHRS and YFSETQ. This CDR3 contains 13 residues. This chain's CDR3 is CASSLANGGEQYF.

V is TRBV11-2 and J is TRBJ2-7; checking the TCRdb D call of TRBD1 is not possible without DNA. CDR1 is SGHAT, CDR2 FQNNGV, per germline. The CDR3 loop spans 15 amino acids. CDR3 loop: CASSFAGGALGEQYF.

The gene calls are TRBV7-8 and TRBJ1-6. The V gene's germline CDR1 is SGHVS and CDR2 FQNEAQ. The CDR3 length is 17 residues. CDR3 sequence: CASSLVRDPSYNSPLHF.

This sequence joins TRBV7-3 and TRBJ2-2; TCRdb proposes TRBD2, but this gene call is untestable without DNA. Germline V gene sequence: CDR1 SGHTA, CDR2 FQGTGA. The CDR3 is made up of 16 amino acids. The CDR3 here is CASSYRLAANTGELFF.

This sequence joins TRBV20-1 and TRBJ2-7; TCRdb reports TRBD2, a call that lacks DNA to check it against. The CDR3 totals 14 residues. CDR1 is DFQATT, CDR2 SNEGSKA, per germline (reference sequence). CDR3 sequence: CSAIWGRRSGEQYF.

The chain is built from TRBV11-2 and TRBJ2-5; TCRdb selects TRBD2, and the lack of DNA leaves this call unchecked. This CDR3 has 13 amino acids. The germline V gene encodes CDR1 SGHAT and CDR2 FQNNGV. CDR3 protein: CASSLHLEGTQYF.

J is TRBJ2-5 and V is TRBV7-9; TCRdb picks TRBD2, but there is no DNA to check that call. Germline V gene sequence: CDR1 SEHNR, CDR2 FQNEAQ (reference sequence). The CDR3 is 14 residues long. CDR3 amino acids: CASSLVATMETQYF.

This chain uses TRBV15 with TRBJ2-3. This CDR3 spans 14 amino acids. The germline gives CDR1 LNHNV, CDR2 YYDKDF (reference sequence). The CDR3 here is CATSREVVKDTQYF.

The V gene is TRBV18, the J gene TRBJ1-4; the D call of TRBD1 rests on TCRdb alone, since no DNA is present to check it. Per the germline V gene, CDR1 is KGHSH and CDR2 is LQKENI. The CDR3 runs 16 residues. This chain's CDR3 is CASSPISGTGDEKLFF.

This rearrangement joins TRBV7-8 to TRBJ2-4; TCRdb's assignment of TRBD1 cannot be checked, as there is no DNA. Germline V gene sequence: CDR1 SGHVS, CDR2 FQNEAQ. CDR3 length equals 14 residues. The CDR3 reads CASSPGTGGDIQYF.

The J gene is TRBJ2-7, the V gene TRBV5-1; lacking DNA, the TRBD1 call made by TCRdb goes unchecked. CDR3 length equals 16 residues. Germline V gives CDR1 SGHRS, CDR2 YFSETQ. The chain's CDR3 is CASSLEPDRATYEQYF.

The chain uses TRBV6-2 or TRBV6-3 and TRBJ2-1; the TRBD2 assignment by TCRdb is unverifiable without DNA. Germline values: CDR1 MNHEY, CDR2 SVGEGT. This CDR3 is 15 amino acids long. CDR3 sequence reads: CASSYSFTSGAEQFF.